This TCR beta chain was profiled in a study of cytomegalovirus exposure and HLA in healthy donors. PCR primers comprised 60 Vbeta and 13 Jbeta primers. Per the authors' pipeline: Tens of millions of unique TCR beta chains, 9 million to 11 million shared, were counted in a later analysis. Assay used: immunoSEQ multiplex PCR; TCRdb lists only in-frame clones, some missing. V and J calls and clone size are given by that table; D and trimming were obtained from the DNA. Here the sample spans over 150,000 clones, around 83% being singletons. CDR3 length equals 14 residues. Looked up from germline, CDR1 is SGHAT and CDR2 is FQNNGV. J was trimmed by 2 bases and V by 6 bases; bases with no gene match: 4.

Sequencing used PBMCs. This clonotype originated in a male donor in good health and CMV-seropositive. This chain joins TRBV11-2 and TRBJ1-2, with 9 positions matching TRBD1. CDR3 coding DNA: TGTGCCAGCAGATCAGACAGGGGGAACTATGGCTACACCTTC. This encodes CASRSDRGNYGYTF. Looking up the rest from reference TRBV11-2 and TRBJ1-2 gives the full variable domain: EAGVAQSPRYKIIEKRQSVAFWCNPISGHATLYWYQQILGQGPKLLIQFQNNGVVDDSQLPKDRFSAERLKGVDSTLKIQPAKLEDSAVYLCASRSDRGNYGYTFGSGTRLTVV.